The next 18 T cell receptor beta chains were all read from a single sample in a study of cytomegalovirus exposure and HLA in healthy donors. This table comes from immunoSEQ multiplex PCR, and its TCRdb copy is limited to in-frame clones, with some not included. This table holds approximately 150,000 clones, 85% to 90% found once. The sequencing sample was made of PBMCs. The receptors here all came from a woman between 18 and 29 years old in good health and CMV-seropositive.

The V and J genes are TRBV4-1 and TRBJ2-5; 8 nucleotides match TRBD2. Per the germline V gene, CDR1 is MGHRA and CDR2 is YSYEKL. V lost 4 bases, J lost 3 bases, and 7 bases stayed unmatched. CDR3 length: 15 amino acids. The CDR3, as DNA: TGCGCCAGCAGCCGTCTTAGCGGGATGGAAGAGACCCAGTACTTC. Residues: CASSRLSGMEETQYF.

V gene TRBV2 combines with J gene TRBJ2-5; 10 bases fit TRBD2. Germline CDR1 is SNHLY and CDR2 is FYNNEI. The CDR3 spans 15 residues. V was pared by 7 bases and J by 4 bases, with 9 bases of the junction left unmatched. DNA of the CDR3: TGTGCCAGCACTACAGCGGGAGGGCCGGGAGAGACCCAGTACTTC. Translation gives CASTTAGGPGETQYF.

The chain employs TRBV6-1 and TRBJ1-2; D perhaps matches TRBD1 (5 bases). The CDR3 length is 13 residues. V dropped 0 bases and J dropped 6 bases, with 8 bases sitting between them. The germline CDR1 and CDR2 sequences are MNHNS and SASEGT. CDR3 amino acids: CASSEAPRDGYTF. The CDR3 region has the DNA TGTGCCAGCAGTGAAGCCCCCAGGGATGGCTACACCTTC.

This clone was seen only a few times. The CDR3 spells CASSQPGVITGELFF. The CDR3, as DNA: TGCGCCAGCAGCCAACCGGGAGTGATCACCGGGGAGCTGTTTTTT. This sequence joins TRBV4-1 and TRBJ2-2; D possibly corresponds to TRBD2 (6 bases). The CDR3 length is 15 residues. The ends were cut back, 2 bases at V and 4 bases at J, with 11 bases in the middle. Germline V gene lookup returns CDR1 MGHRA and CDR2 YSYEKL.

The gene calls are TRBV6-1 and TRBJ2-7, with TRBD2 as a possible D gene (5 bases). Trimming shortened V by 0 bases and J by 7 bases, and 10 bases separated the two germline ends. The germline gives CDR1 MNHNS, CDR2 SASEGT. The CDR3 length is 13 residues. CDR3 sequence: CASSEAGGWEQYF. The CDR3 DNA sequence: TGTGCCAGCAGTGAAGCAGGAGGATGGGAGCAGTACTTC.

The genes are TRBV6-5 and TRBJ1-2; D not certain. The CDR3 runs 13 residues. The germline CDR1 and CDR2 sequences are MNHEY and SVGAGI. V gave up 7 bases and J gave up 2 bases, with 11 bases separating them. The CDR3 DNA follows: TGTGCCAGCACTCAGGTGATGAACTATGGCTACACCTTC. This encodes CASTQVMNYGYTF.

This CDR3 is CASSLSRVSGNTIYF. The CDR3 DNA follows: TGTGCCAGCAGCCTCTCGAGGGTCAGTGGAAACACCATATATTTT. The gene calls are TRBV6-6 and TRBJ1-3; D is unclear. CDR1 is MNHNY and CDR2 is SVGAGI in the germline V gene (reference sequence). Trimming removed 6 bases from V and 3 bases from J, with 15 bases in between. CDR3 size: 15 residues.

DNA of the CDR3: TGTGCCAGCACCGACAGGGGGCGCAACACCGGGGAGCTGTTTTTT. This sequence encodes CASTDRGRNTGELFF. This rearrangement joins TRBV6-5 to TRBJ2-2; 10 positions match TRBD1. The CDR3 is 15 amino acids. Germline CDR1 and CDR2: MNHEY and SVGAGI. V lost 7 bases to trimming and J lost 2 bases; unmatched junction nucleotides: 4.

The V gene is TRBV7-3, the J gene TRBJ2-7; 9 bases map to TRBD2. Per the germline V gene, CDR1 is SGHTA and CDR2 is FQGTGA. The CDR3 is 14 amino acids. With V trimmed by 2 bases and J by 6 bases, 5 bases remained unmatched. As DNA, the CDR3 is TGTGCCAGCAGCTTACTGGCGGGAGGGTCCGAGCAGTACTTC. Protein: CASSLLAGGSEQYF.

V is TRBV2 and J is TRBJ2-1, with a possible D match to TRBD1 (6 bases). This CDR3 spans 15 amino acids. Trimming took off 7 bases at V and 3 bases at J, with 16 bases between the two ends. Per the germline V gene, CDR1 is SNHLY and CDR2 is FYNNEI. CDR3 nucleotides: TGTGCCAGCACCGCAGGCAGGGGCGGCTACAATGAGCAGTTCTTC. Its translation is CASTAGRGGYNEQFF.

The rearrangement joins TRBV27 to TRBJ2-2, with D maybe TRBD1 (8 bases). The germline V and J ends were trimmed by 2 bases and 5 bases, with 12 bases remaining between them. The CDR3 is made up of 15 amino acids. The germline gives CDR1 MNHEY, CDR2 SMNVEV (reference sequence). The chain's CDR3 is CASSLTGGGTGELFF. The CDR3 DNA reads TGTGCCAGCAGTTTAACAGGGGGGGGAACCGGGGAGCTGTTTTTT.

J is TRBJ1-3 and V is TRBV5-1; D might be TRBD1 (6 bases). V dropped 1 base and J dropped 4 bases, with 9 bases sitting between them. Looked up from germline, CDR1 is SGHRS and CDR2 is YFSETQ. The CDR3 runs to 14 residues. As DNA, the CDR3 is TGCGCCAGCAGCTTGCAGGGGCAAGGAAACACCATATATTTT. As protein: CASSLQGQGNTIYF. Filled out from reference TRBV5-1 and TRBJ1-3, the complete variable domain reads KAGVTQTPRYLIKTRGQQVTLSCSPISGHRSVSWYQQTPGQGLQFLFEYFSETQRNKGNFPGRFSGRQFSNSRSEMNVSTLELGDSALYLCASSLQGQGNTIYFGEGSWLTVV.

This clone was seen ten or more times. V is TRBV2 and J is TRBJ1-5; 8 bases fit TRBD1. This CDR3 is built from 14 residues. Germline CDR1 is SNHLY and CDR2 is FYNNEI. J gave up 3 bases and V 6 bases, and 4 bases lay outside the gene matches. The CDR3: CASSRDRLNQPQHF. In DNA form, the CDR3 reads TGTGCCAGCAGCCGGGACAGGCTCAATCAGCCCCAGCATTTT.

The chain is built from TRBV15 and TRBJ2-1, with 9 bases identical to TRBD2. Trimming removed 5 bases from V and 4 bases from J; junction bases left unmatched: 6. CDR1 is LNHNV and CDR2 is YYDKDF in the germline V gene (reference sequence). The CDR3 totals 15 residues. The CDR3, as DNA: TGTGCCACCAGCGCGCTAGCGGGAAGTTACAATGAGCAGTTCTTC. Amino acids: CATSALAGSYNEQFF.

The genes are TRBV7-2 and TRBJ2-7; 7 nucleotides line up with TRBD1. V trimming: 6 bases; J trimming: 5 bases; junction bases outside the gene matches: 7. Germline V gene lookup returns CDR1 SGHTA and CDR2 FQGNSA. The CDR3 has 13 amino acids. This CDR3 is CASRTTGANEQYF. CDR3 nucleotides: TGTGCCAGCAGGACCACAGGGGCCAACGAGCAGTACTTC.

This clone occurred once. V is TRBV12-5 and J is TRBJ2-1; 7 bases fit TRBD2. The CDR3 is 15 amino acids. The V segment lost 3 bases and the J segment 5 bases; nucleotides outside the gene matches: 7. Germline V gene sequence: CDR1 LGHNT, CDR2 FRNRAP. The DNA for the CDR3 is TGTGCTAGTGGTTTACCCGGACTAGGCCACAATGAGCAGTTCTTC. This sequence encodes CASGLPGLGHNEQFF.

The V and J genes are TRBV10-1 and TRBJ2-7; possibly TRBD1 for D (5 bases). This CDR3 has 14 residues. Trimming removed 0 bases from V and 4 bases from J, with 10 bases in between. CDR1 is WNHNN, CDR2 SYGVQD, per germline (reference sequence). CDR3 coding DNA: TGCGCCAGCAGTGAGTCCTTGACAGAGTACGAGCAGTACTTC. Amino acids: CASSESLTEYEQYF.

This clone came up once. The rearrangement uses TRBV15 and TRBJ2-7; D is uncertain. This CDR3 is built from 14 residues. V was trimmed by 0 bases and J by 5 bases, leaving 11 bases between them. Germline CDR1 is LNHNV and CDR2 is YYDKDF (reference sequence). DNA of the CDR3: TGTGCCACCAGCAGAGAAACAGCCTCTCACGAGCAGTACTTC. Translating gives CATSRETASHEQYF.